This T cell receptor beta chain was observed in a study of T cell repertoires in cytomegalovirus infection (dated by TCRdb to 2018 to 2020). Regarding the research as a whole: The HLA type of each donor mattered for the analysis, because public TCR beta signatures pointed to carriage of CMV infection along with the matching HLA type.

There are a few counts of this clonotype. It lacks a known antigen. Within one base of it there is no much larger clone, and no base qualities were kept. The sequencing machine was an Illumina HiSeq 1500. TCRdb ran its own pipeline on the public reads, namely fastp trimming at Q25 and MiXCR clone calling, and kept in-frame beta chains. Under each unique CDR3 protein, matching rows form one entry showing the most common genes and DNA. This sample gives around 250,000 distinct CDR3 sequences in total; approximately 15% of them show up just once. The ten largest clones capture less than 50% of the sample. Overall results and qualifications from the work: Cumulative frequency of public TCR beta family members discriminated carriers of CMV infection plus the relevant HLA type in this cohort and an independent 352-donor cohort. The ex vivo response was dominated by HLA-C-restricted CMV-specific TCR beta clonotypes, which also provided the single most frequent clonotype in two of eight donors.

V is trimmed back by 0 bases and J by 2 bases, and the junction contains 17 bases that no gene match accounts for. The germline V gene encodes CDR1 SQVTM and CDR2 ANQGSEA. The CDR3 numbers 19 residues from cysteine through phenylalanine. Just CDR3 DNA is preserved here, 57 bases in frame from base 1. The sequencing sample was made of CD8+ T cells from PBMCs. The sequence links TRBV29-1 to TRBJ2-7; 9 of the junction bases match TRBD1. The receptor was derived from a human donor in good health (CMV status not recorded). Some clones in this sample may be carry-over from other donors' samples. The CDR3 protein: CSVEEQQPFRDRVTYEQYF. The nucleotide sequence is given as TGCAGCGTTGAAGAGCAACAACCATTCCGGGACAGGGTCACCTACGAGCAGTACTTC.